This entry lists 18 T cell receptor beta chains sequenced from one sample in a study of blood T cell repertoires in COVID-19. Libraries were prepared by immunoSEQ multiplex PCR; TCRdb keeps only in-frame clonotypes and omits some of them. The data contain under 250,000 clones, approximately 88% of them singletons. The specimen was peripheral blood. These receptors all come from a man aged 60 to 75 who had recovered from COVID-19.

V gene TRBV24-1 combines with J gene TRBJ2-5; D is uncertain. The CDR3 has 13 residues. V was cut by 4 bases and J by 5 bases, with 10 bases left in between. The germline V gene encodes CDR1 KGHDR and CDR2 SFDVKD. CDR3 nucleotides: TGTGCCACCAGTGACTCGGCGCGGGAGACCCAGTACTTC. Protein: CATSDSARETQYF.

The chain uses TRBV30 and TRBJ2-7; D ambiguous. There are 12 residues in the CDR3. Germline values: CDR1 GTSNPN, CDR2 SVGIG (reference sequence). Trimming removed 2 bases at V and 2 bases at J, with 7 bases between. The CDR3 nucleotides read TGTGCCTGGAGTCCCATCCCCTACGAGCAGTACTTC. This sequence encodes CAWSPIPYEQYF.

The chain has TRBV23-1 and TRBJ1-3; D perhaps matches TRBD1 (5 bases). TRBV23-1 is recorded as an ORF, its role being uncertain. Deletions cut 7 bases from V and 2 bases from J, with 15 bases between. The CDR3 has 15 residues. The CDR3 DNA reads TGCGCCAGCACACGGGGGTCGGGTGCTGGAAACACCATATATTTT. Amino acids: CASTRGSGAGNTIYF.

The chain links TRBV27 to TRBJ2-7; 10 nucleotides match TRBD1. The junction had 8 bases not matched to a gene; V was cut back by 4 bases and J by 2 bases. The germline CDR1 and CDR2 sequences are MNHEY and SMNVEV (reference sequence). CDR3 size: 16 residues. CDR3 residues: CASSSPGTGVPYEQYF. The DNA for the CDR3 is TGTGCCAGCAGTTCCCCCGGGACAGGGGTCCCCTACGAGCAGTACTTC.

The table lists this clone with a count of one. The rearrangement links TRBV3-1 (or the pseudogene TRBV3-2) to TRBJ1-2; D is perhaps TRBD1 (5 bases). The V gene lost 6 bases and the J gene lost 5 bases, with 13 bases spanning the gap. Germline lookup yields CDR1 LGHDT and CDR2 YNNKEL (reference sequence). CDR3 length: 13 residues. This chain's CDR3 is CASRTAGSYGYTF. Written as DNA, the CDR3 is TGTGCCAGCAGGACAGCGGGTTCTTATGGCTACACCTTC.

This chain connects TRBV14 to TRBJ2-3; 7 bases are shared with TRBD2. V was pared by 0 bases and J by 4 bases, with 7 bases of the junction left unmatched. Germline V gene lookup returns CDR1 SGHDN and CDR2 FVKESK. The CDR3 loop spans 16 amino acids. CDR3 amino acids: CASSQDLAGVADTQYF. The CDR3, as DNA: TGTGCCAGCAGCCAAGATTTGGCGGGGGTGGCAGATACGCAGTATTTT.

This rearrangement joins TRBV23-1 to TRBJ2-2; 9 nucleotides align to TRBD2. TRBV23-1 has ORF status, its function being uncertain. Losses at the gene ends were 3 bases for V and 5 bases for J; bases not matched to a gene: 7. The CDR3 totals 16 residues. CDR3 region: CASSHGAGGPTGELFF. The CDR3 nucleotides read TGCGCCAGCAGTCACGGGGCGGGAGGGCCTACCGGGGAGCTGTTTTTT.

The V gene is TRBV18, the J gene TRBJ1-5; TRBD1 is a possible D gene (6 bases). CDR1 and CDR2 (germline): KGHSH, LQKENI. V shed 5 bases and J shed 0 bases, with 14 bases lying between them. The length of the CDR3 is 16 residues. CDR3 sequence (DNA): TGTGCCAGCTCAGGACAGCCTCAGAATAGCAATCAGCCCCAGCATTTT. Translated: CASSGQPQNSNQPQHF. The complete variable domain, with remaining parts taken from reference TRBV18 and TRBJ1-5, reads NAGVMQNPRHLVRRRGQEARLRCSPMKGHSHVYWYRQLPEEGLKFMVYLQKENIIDESGMPKERFSAEFPKEGPSILRIQQVVRGDSAAYFCASSGQPQNSNQPQHFGDGTRLSIL.

The chain recombines TRBV27 with TRBJ1-6, with a weak D call TRBD1 (6 bases). The CDR3 runs to 15 residues. CDR1 is MNHEY, CDR2 SMNVEV, per germline (reference sequence). Trimming pared 6 bases from V and 3 bases from J, leaving 12 bases between. Here the CDR3 reads CASRKSTGYNSPLHF. The CDR3 nucleotides are TGTGCCAGCAGGAAATCGACAGGCTATAATTCACCCCTCCACTTT.

V gene TRBV3-1 (or the pseudogene TRBV3-2) combines with J gene TRBJ1-2, with 7 positions matching TRBD1. Trimming cost V 4 bases and J 7 bases; bases outside gene matches: 9. Germline V CDR1 and CDR2: LGHDT, YNNKEL (reference sequence). CDR3 length: 14 amino acids. DNA for the CDR3: TGTGCCAGCAGCCCCCCCGGACAGGTGGGTGGCTACACCTTC. Translating it yields CASSPPGQVGGYTF.

This clone was picked up a small number of times. The J gene is TRBJ1-5, the V gene TRBV27; no definite D call. The CDR3 extends over 17 amino acids. Germline assignment: CDR1 MNHEY and CDR2 SMNVEV (reference sequence). With 0 bases removed from V and 4 bases from J, the gap between germline ends came to 16 bases. CDR3 loop: CASSLSKSGPLNQPQHF. The DNA of the CDR3 is TGTGCCAGCAGTTTATCGAAATCTGGGCCACTTAATCAGCCCCAGCATTTT.

This chain uses TRBV24-1 with TRBJ2-7; TRBD1 might be the D (6 bases). CDR1 KGHDR and CDR2 SFDVKD come from the germline V gene. V lost 4 bases and J 3 bases, leaving 15 bases between the germline ends. The CDR3 runs 15 residues. The CDR3 coding sequence is TGTGCCACCAGTGACCAGACAGGATCGTTCTACGAGCAGTACTTC. Translation: CATSDQTGSFYEQYF.

The chain has TRBV15 and TRBJ2-7; D remains unclear. There are 16 residues in the CDR3. Looked up from germline, CDR1 is LNHNV and CDR2 is YYDKDF (reference sequence). V dropped 0 bases and J dropped 3 bases, with 15 bases sitting between them. Written as DNA, the CDR3 is TGTGCCACCAGCAGAGATCTGCTGGGCATAAGCTACGAGCAGTACTTC. This codes for CATSRDLLGISYEQYF. The full variable domain, its missing parts supplied by reference TRBV15 and TRBJ2-7, is DAMVIQNPRYQVTQFGKPVTLSCSQTLNHNVMYWYQQKSSQAPKLLFHYYDKDFNNEADTPDNFQSRRPNTSFCFLDIRSPGLGDTAMYLCATSRDLLGISYEQYFGPGTRLTVT.

The V gene is TRBV7-3, the J gene TRBJ2-1; 8 nucleotides align to TRBD1. With V trimmed by 1 base and J by 3 bases, 8 bases remained unmatched. This CDR3 has 17 residues. Germline lookup yields CDR1 SGHTA and CDR2 FQGTGA. CDR3 bases: TGTGCCAGCAGCTTAATGTCGCAGGGGGCGTTCTACAATGAGCAGTTCTTC. Its translation is CASSLMSQGAFYNEQFF.

V usage is TRBV19 and J usage is TRBJ2-2, with unresolved D. Per germline, CDR1 LNHDA and CDR2 SQIVND (reference sequence). Trimming cost V 4 bases and J 1 base, with 4 bases left between them. The CDR3 loop spans 13 amino acids. The CDR3 sequence: CASSNKNTGELFF. The CDR3 DNA follows: TGTGCCAGTAGTAACAAGAACACCGGGGAGCTGTTTTTT.

This chain uses TRBV6-4 with TRBJ2-2; D perhaps matches TRBD1 (5 bases). CDR1 and CDR2 from the germline V gene are MRHNA and SNTAGT. CDR3 length: 13 residues. Trimming left V 8 bases short and J 4 bases short, with 11 bases between. The CDR3 region has the DNA TGTGCCAGCGGGGCGACTCTCACCGGGGAGCTGTTTTTT. It encodes CASGATLTGELFF.

J is TRBJ2-3 and V is TRBV27; D may be TRBD1 or TRBD2 (6 bases each). The V gene lost 10 bases and the J gene lost 5 bases, with 22 bases spanning the gap. Germline assignment: CDR1 MNHEY and CDR2 SMNVEV (reference sequence). This CDR3 is built from 15 residues. The CDR3 DNA follows: TGTGCCATCAGGGGCATCGGGGGACCGGGAGATACGCAGTATTTT. Amino acids: CAIRGIGGPGDTQYF.

The chain uses TRBV6-6 and TRBJ2-3; D perhaps matches TRBD2 (6 bases). The CDR3 is 16 amino acids. The V gene lost 5 bases and the J gene lost 0 bases, with 15 bases spanning the gap. Germline V gene data show CDR1 as MNHNY and CDR2 as SVGAGI (reference sequence). The CDR3 is CASSPGLTSSTDTQYF. The CDR3 region has the DNA TGTGCCAGCAGTCCGGGACTTACATCTAGCACAGATACGCAGTATTTT.